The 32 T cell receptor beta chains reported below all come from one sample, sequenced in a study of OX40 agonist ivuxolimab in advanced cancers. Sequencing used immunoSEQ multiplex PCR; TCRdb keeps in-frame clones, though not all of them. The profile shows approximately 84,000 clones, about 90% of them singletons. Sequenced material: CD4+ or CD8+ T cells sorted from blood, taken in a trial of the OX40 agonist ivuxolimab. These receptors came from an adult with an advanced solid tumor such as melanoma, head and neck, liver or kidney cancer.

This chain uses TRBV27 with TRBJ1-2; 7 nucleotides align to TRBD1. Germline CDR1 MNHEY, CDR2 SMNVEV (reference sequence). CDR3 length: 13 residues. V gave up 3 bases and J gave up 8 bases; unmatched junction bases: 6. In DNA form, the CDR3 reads TGTGCCAGCAGTTTCCGGGACAGTACAGGCTACACCTTC. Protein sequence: CASSFRDSTGYTF.

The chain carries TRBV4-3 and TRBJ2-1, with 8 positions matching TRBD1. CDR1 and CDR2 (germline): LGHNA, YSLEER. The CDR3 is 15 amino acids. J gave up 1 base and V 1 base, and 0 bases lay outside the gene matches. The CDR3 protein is CASSQGTGSYNEQFF. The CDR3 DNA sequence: TGCGCCAGCAGCCAAGGGACAGGGTCCTACAATGAGCAGTTCTTC.

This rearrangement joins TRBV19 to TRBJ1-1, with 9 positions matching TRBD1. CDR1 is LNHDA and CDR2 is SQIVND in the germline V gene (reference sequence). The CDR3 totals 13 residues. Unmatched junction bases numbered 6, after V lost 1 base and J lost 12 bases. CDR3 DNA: TGTGCCAGTAGTATAGGCGACAGGGGGAAGACTTTCTTT. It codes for CASSIGDRGKTFF.

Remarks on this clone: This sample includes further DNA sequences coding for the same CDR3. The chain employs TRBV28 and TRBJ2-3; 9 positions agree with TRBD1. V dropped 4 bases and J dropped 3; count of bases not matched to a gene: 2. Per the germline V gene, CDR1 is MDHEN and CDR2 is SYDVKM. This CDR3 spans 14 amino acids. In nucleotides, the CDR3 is TGTGCCAGCAGTTCGGGACAGGGTACAGATACGCAGTATTTT. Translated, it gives CASSSGQGTDTQYF.

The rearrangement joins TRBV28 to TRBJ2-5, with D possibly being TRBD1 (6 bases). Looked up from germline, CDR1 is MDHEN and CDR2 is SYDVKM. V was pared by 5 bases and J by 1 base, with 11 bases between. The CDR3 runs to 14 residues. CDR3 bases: TGTGCCAGCAGTCCCGGGACACCCCAAGAGACCCAGTACTTC. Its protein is CASSPGTPQETQYF.

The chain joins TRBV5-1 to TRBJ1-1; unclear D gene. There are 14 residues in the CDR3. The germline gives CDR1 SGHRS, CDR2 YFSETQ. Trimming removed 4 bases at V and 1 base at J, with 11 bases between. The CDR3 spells CASSLMDGNTEAFF. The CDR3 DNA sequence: TGCGCCAGCAGCCTTATGGACGGGAACACTGAAGCTTTCTTT.

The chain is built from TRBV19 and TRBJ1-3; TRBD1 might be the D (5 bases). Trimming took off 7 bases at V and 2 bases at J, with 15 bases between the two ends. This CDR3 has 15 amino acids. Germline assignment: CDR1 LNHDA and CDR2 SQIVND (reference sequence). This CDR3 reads CASKDVTETGNTIYF. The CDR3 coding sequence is TGTGCCAGTAAGGACGTGACAGAGACTGGAAACACCATATATTTT.

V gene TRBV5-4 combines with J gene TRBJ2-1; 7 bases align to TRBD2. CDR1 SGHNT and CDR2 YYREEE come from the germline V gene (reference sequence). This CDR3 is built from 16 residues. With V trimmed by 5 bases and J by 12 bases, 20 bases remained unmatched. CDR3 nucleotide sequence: TGTGCCAGCAGACCCTGGGGTTCGGGAGGCCACAAGGGGCAGTTCTTC. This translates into CASRPWGSGGHKGQFF.

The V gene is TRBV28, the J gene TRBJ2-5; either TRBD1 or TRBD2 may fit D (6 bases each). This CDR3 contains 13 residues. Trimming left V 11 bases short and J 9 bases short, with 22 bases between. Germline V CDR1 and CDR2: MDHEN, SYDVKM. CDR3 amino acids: CAGGQARGRPQYF. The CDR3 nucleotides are TGTGCCGGGGGGCAGGCACGGGGGAGACCCCAGTACTTC.

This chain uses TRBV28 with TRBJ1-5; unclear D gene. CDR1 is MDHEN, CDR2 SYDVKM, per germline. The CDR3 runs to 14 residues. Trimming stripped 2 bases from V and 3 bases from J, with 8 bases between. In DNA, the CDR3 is TGTGCCAGCAGTTTAAGGGAAAACAATCAGCCCCAGCATTTT. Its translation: CASSLRENNQPQHF.

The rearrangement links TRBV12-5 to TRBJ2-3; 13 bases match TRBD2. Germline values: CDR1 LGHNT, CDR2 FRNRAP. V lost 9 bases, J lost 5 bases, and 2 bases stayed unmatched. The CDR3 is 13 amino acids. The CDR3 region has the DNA TGTGCTAGCACTAGCGGGAGGGTAGATACGCAGTATTTT. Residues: CASTSGRVDTQYF.

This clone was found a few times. The CDR3 reads CASSPGGSGELFF. The CDR3 nucleotides read TGTGCCAGCAGCCCGGGGGGATCCGGGGAGCTGTTTTTT. The chain uses TRBV7-9 and TRBJ2-2; 7 bases are shared with TRBD2. The V gene end was trimmed by 5 bases and the J gene end by 6 bases; junction bases not matched to a gene: 3. The CDR3 has 13 residues. CDR1 and CDR2 from the germline V gene are SEHNR and FQNEAQ (reference sequence).

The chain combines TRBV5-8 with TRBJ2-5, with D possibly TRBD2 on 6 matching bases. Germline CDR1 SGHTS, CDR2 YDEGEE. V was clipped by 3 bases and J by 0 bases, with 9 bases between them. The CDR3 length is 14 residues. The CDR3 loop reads CASSWWGDQETQYF. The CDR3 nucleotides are TGTGCCAGCAGCTGGTGGGGGGACCAAGAGACCCAGTACTTC.

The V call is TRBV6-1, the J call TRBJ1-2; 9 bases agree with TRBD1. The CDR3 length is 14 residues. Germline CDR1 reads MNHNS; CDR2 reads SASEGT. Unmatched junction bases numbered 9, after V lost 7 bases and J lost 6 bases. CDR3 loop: CASTPGQGFDGYTF. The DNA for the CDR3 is TGTGCCAGCACCCCGGGACAGGGTTTTGATGGCTACACCTTC.

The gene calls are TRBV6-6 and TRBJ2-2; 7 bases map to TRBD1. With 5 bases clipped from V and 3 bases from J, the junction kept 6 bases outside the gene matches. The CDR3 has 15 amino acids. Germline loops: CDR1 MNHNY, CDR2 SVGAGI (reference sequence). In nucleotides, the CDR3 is TGTGCCAGCAGTAAGACAGGGAAGGACACCGGGGAGCTGTTTTTT. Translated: CASSKTGKDTGELFF.

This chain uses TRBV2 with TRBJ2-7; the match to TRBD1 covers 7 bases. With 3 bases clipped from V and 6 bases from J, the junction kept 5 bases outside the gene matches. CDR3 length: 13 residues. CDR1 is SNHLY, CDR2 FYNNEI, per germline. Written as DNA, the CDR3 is TGTGCCAGCAGTGATGTGACAGGGATCGAGCAGTACTTC. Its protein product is CASSDVTGIEQYF.

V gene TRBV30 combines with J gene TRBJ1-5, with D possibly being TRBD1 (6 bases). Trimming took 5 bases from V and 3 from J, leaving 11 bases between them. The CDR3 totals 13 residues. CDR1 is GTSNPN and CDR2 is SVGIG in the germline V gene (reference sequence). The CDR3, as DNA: TGTGCCTGGGGCAGGGGCGACAATCAGCCCCAGCATTTT. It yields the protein CAWGRGDNQPQHF. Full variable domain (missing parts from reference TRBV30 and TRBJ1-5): SQTIHQWPATLVQPVGSPLSLECTVEGTSNPNLYWYRQAAGRGLQLLFYSVGIGQISSEVPQNLSASRPQDRQFILSSKKLLLSDSGFYLCAWGRGDNQPQHFGDGTRLSIL.

CDR3 region: CASSPRQGAVTEAFF. CDR3 coding DNA: TGTGCCAGTAGCCCTAGACAGGGGGCCGTCACTGAAGCTTTCTTT. V is TRBV19 and J is TRBJ1-1, with TRBD1 identical over 10 bases. The CDR3 loop spans 15 amino acids. V trimming: 6 bases; J trimming: 4 bases; junction bases outside the gene matches: 8. Germline V gene lookup returns CDR1 LNHDA and CDR2 SQIVND (reference sequence).

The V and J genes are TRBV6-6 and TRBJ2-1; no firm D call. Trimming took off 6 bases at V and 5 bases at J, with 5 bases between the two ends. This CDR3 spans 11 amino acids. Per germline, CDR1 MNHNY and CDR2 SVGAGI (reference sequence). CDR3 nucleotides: TGTGCCAGCAGCCTAGACAATGAGCAGTTCTTC. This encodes CASSLDNEQFF.

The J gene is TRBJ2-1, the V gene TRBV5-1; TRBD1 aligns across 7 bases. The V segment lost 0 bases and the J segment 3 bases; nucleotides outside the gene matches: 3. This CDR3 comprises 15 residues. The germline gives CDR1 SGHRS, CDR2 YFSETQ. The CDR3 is CASSLGDRDYNEQFF. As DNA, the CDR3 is TGCGCCAGCAGCTTGGGAGACAGGGACTACAATGAGCAGTTCTTC.

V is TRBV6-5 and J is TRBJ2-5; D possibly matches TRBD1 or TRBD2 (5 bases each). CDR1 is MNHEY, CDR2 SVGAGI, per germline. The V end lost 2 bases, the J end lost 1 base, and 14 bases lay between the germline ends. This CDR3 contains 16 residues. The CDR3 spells CASSYDPTGPQETQYF. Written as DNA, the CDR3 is TGTGCCAGCAGTTACGACCCCACGGGGCCCCAAGAGACCCAGTACTTC.

CDR3: CASGGQGGTDTQYF. DNA for the CDR3: TGTGCTAGTGGGGGACAGGGGGGCACAGATACGCAGTATTTT. The chain is built from TRBV12-5 and TRBJ2-3; 11 nucleotides line up with TRBD1. J was trimmed by 1 base and V by 6 bases; bases with no gene match: 0. This CDR3 is built from 14 residues. CDR1 and CDR2 from the germline V gene are LGHNT and FRNRAP.

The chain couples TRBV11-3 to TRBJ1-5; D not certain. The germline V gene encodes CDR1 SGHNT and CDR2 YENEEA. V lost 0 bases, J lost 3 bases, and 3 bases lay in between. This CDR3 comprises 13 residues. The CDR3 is CASSLDINQPQHF. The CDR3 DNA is TGTGCCAGCAGCTTAGATATCAATCAGCCCCAGCATTTT.

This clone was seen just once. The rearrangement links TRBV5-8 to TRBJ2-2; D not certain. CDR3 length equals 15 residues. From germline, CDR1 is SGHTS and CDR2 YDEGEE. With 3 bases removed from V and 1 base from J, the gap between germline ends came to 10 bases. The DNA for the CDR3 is TGTGCCAGCAGCTCCTACAACGGGAACACCGGGGAGCTGTTTTTT. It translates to CASSSYNGNTGELFF.

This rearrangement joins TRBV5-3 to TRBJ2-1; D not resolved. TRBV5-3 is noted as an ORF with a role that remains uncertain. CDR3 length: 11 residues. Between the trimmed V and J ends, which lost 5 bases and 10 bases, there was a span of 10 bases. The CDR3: CARRALREQFF. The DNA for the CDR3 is TGTGCCAGAAGGGCTCTACGCGAGCAGTTCTTC.

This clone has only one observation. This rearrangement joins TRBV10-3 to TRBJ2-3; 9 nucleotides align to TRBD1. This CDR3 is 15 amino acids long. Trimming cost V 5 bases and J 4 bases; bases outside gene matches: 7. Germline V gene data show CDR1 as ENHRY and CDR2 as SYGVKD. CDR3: CAISPGQGRSDTQYF. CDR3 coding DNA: TGTGCCATCAGTCCGGGACAGGGACGATCAGATACGCAGTATTTT.

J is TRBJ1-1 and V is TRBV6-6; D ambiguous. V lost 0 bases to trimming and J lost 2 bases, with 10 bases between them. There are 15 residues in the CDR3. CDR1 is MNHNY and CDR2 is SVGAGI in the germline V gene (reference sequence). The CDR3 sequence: CASSYSSISNTEAFF. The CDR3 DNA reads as TGTGCCAGCAGTTACTCGTCGATATCTAACACTGAAGCTTTCTTT.

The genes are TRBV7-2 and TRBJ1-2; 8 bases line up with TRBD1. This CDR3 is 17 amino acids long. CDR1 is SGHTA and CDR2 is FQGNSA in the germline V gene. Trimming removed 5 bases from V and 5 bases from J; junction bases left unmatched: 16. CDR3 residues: CASSLFPKTGGSYGYTF. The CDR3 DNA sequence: TGTGCCAGCAGCCTATTCCCTAAAACAGGGGGATCTTATGGCTACACCTTC.

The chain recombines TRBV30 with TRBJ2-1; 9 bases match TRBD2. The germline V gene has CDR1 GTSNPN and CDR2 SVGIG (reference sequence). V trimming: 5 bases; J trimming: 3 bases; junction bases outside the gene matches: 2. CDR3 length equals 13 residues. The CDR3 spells CAWSSGVYNEQFF. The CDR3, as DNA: TGTGCCTGGTCTAGCGGGGTCTACAATGAGCAGTTCTTC.

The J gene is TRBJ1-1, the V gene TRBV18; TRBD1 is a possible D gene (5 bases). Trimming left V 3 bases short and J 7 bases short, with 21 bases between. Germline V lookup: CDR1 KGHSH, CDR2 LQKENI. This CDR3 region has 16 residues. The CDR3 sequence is CASSPIQGGKYGEAFF. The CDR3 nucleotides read TGTGCCAGCTCACCGATCCAGGGTGGAAAGTATGGTGAAGCTTTCTTT. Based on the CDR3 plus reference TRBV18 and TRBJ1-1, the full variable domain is NAGVMQNPRHLVRRRGQEARLRCSPMKGHSHVYWYRQLPEEGLKFMVYLQKENIIDESGMPKERFSAEFPKEGPSILRIQQVVRGDSAAYFCASSPIQGGKYGEAFFGQGTRLTVV.

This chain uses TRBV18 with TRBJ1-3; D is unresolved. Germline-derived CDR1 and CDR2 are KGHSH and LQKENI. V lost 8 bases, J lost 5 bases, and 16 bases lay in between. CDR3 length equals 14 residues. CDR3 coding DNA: TGTGCCAGCCTCCCGGACCTTATGAGAAACACCATATATTTT. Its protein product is CASLPDLMRNTIYF.

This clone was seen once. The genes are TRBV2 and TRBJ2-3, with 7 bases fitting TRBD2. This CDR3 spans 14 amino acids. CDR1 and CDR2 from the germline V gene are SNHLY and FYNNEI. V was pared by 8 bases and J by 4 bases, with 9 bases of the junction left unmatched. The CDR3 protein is CASLREDGADTQYF. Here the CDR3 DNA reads TGTGCCAGCTTACGGGAGGATGGCGCAGATACGCAGTATTTT.